This note documents a single TCR beta chain sequence. What antigen it recognizes has not been identified. Nothing much larger sits one base from this clone, and base qualities are not available. The cohort consisted of 650 to 700 healthy bone marrow donors. All cohort members were sampled while nominally healthy, although unrecorded immune exposures were likely present. The donor tested CMV seronegative and was one of the 352 seronegative cohort members. A peripheral blood sample was collected from each donor, and TCR beta sequencing was performed on peripheral blood mononuclear cells. The Qiagen DNeasy Blood Extraction Kit was used to extract genomic DNA from the blood cell samples. The data were obtained in a study of cytomegalovirus exposure and HLA in healthy donors (dated by TCRdb to 2016 to 2017). A note on the overall study: An earlier analysis of some 600 of the donors reported 250 to 350 Gb of sequence data and around 100 million unique TCR beta sequences obtained from approximately 180 million T cells. The study profiled the T cell repertoires of fewer than 850 subjects by immunosequencing and related them to cytomegalovirus serostatus. An earlier analysis of several hundred of the donors used high-throughput TCR beta sequencing to judge whether each TCR beta V gene segment behaved as functional or pseudogenic. The study combined high-throughput TCR immunosequencing, statistical association of individual TCRs with disease status, and machine learning to predict cytomegalovirus infection status. Every discovery cohort repertoire had been produced on one sequencing platform. The number of typed donors differed by locus: about 620-640 for A, B, C, DRB1 and DQB1; 500 to 550 for DQA1; roughly 600 for DPA1; and roughly 450 for DPB1. In the later analysis, no new phenotypic data were used to find candidate immune exposures; instead, reliance was placed on TCR beta sequences and their occurrence across donors. Genome-wide SNP genotypes for about 55% of the roughly 670 donors were used in a later genetic analysis, which treated that subset as a discovery cohort. Along with the approximately 620-subject first cohort, a separate validation cohort of 120 different subjects was used. HLA typing included class I and class II loci at four-digit resolution. A later analysis re-analyzed previously published TCR beta repertoires from 666 donors and added high-resolution HLA genotyping to study TCR occurrence patterns. Across approximately 400 genotyped donors of the cohort, an average of approximately 200,000 unique TCR beta nucleotide sequences per donor were sequenced, and roughly 20% of those sequences were non-productive. Roughly 300 gigabases of sequencing data and 80 million or so unique TCR sequences were included in an early release covering around 650 HLA-typed donors. The aim of the study was to test whether cataloging public T cell receptors could identify signatures of past pathogen exposure. Donor age, sex, ethnicity and CMV serostatus were collected together with the repertoire data. Roughly 5 DR-DQ haplotypes were treated as single units for association and clustering because of strong linkage in the cohort. Among the roughly 390 genotyped donors, approximately 76% belonged to the genetic ancestry cluster associated with self-reported Caucasian donors. Study-wide findings and limitations: In a later genetic analysis, fewer N-insertions in productive TCRs were reported among donors in an Asian-associated ancestry cluster than the roughly 670-donor mean. In the study, 150 to 200 TCR beta chains were listed as associated with cytomegalovirus. V-gene and J-gene trimming of TCR beta chains was associated with a missense DCLRE1C variant in a later genetic analysis, and the association was replicated in an independent cohort. According to a later analysis, most CMV-associated TCR beta chains appeared to be HLA-restricted, and the HLA associations seemed to be driven largely by CMV exposure. According to the authors, the approach could potentially be generalized to other disease states and immunological phenotypes. Some IMGT-functional V segments, including TRBV6-2 and TRBV6-3, could not be distinguished by the 87-base-pair reads and were therefore excluded. CMV serostatus was the only immune exposure information available for the cohort. Cytomegalovirus status was reported to be diagnosed by the classifier with high specificity and sensitivity in both the original and validation cohorts. In a later analysis, the rate of TCR association differed among HLA loci, with DRB1 alleles having the most associated TCRs and HLA-C alleles having the fewest. In this cohort, only TCR beta chains were sequenced, and detectable features were limited by the absence of alpha or paired-chain data. While some public TCRs were present in many individuals, most TCR sequences turned up only very rarely across donors. An earlier analysis of approximately 570 of the donors showed that most TCR beta V segments appeared in productive rearrangements either about 87% or about 30% of the time, which broadly matched IMGT annotations. A few of the identified cytomegalovirus-associated TCR beta chains were confirmed in vitro to be specific for cytomegalovirus antigens. Specific HLA alleles were associated with roughly 16,000 TCR beta sequences at a false discovery rate of 0.05 in a later analysis. A further reported finding was that TCR beta sequences accurately predicted the HLA-A and HLA-B alleles for most subjects in the first cohort. Correlated functional status among segregating V segments might be attributable to linkage disequilibrium, but an unknown experimental factor could not be ruled out. According to a later analysis, parvovirus B19, influenza, CMV and Epstein-Barr virus appeared linked to several top co-occurrence clusters. A cluster of highly shared sequence variants was judged likely to represent a technical artifact of the sequencing pipeline. The presence/absence analyses assumed that sequencing depth was roughly uniform across donors, and that assumption may not be true. Because counts were too low, roughly 17 rarely observed V segments, including chromosome 9 orphons, were left out of the earlier analysis of about 500 of the donors. Assigning TCR associations to individual alleles was difficult when HLA alleles, especially DR and DQ, strongly co-occurred. Because HLA typing was unavailable for some donors at each locus, only the typed subset was used in association tests. A later analysis found that HLA-associated TCR beta chains were more clonally expanded and had lower generation probabilities than equally common non-associated chains.

The library was produced with the immunoSEQ multiplex PCR assay. A mixture of 60 forward primers for TCR Vbeta segments and 13 reverse primers for TCR Jbeta segments was used in the multiplex PCR. The CDR3 region of rearranged TCR beta genes was amplified from genomic DNA by a multiplex PCR assay. The Illumina HiSeq System was used to sequence the amplified TCR beta libraries as 87-base-pair reads. Regarding the original processing steps: In a later analysis, some 80 million unique TCR beta chains were counted across the approximately 620 repertoires, and around 11 million of these chains were shared by at least two donors. Raw reads were error-corrected and collapsed into unique sequences by a nearest-neighbor algorithm in which closely related sequences were merged to remove PCR and sequencing errors. Alignment of CDR3 sequences to IMGT reference sequences was used to assign V, D and J gene segments. For a sequence to be retained, at least a six-nucleotide match to both a V gene segment and a J gene segment was required. Rearrangements were classified as productive when the CDR3 lacked stop codons and remained in frame with V and J, and all other rearrangements were classified as non-productive. Following IMGT convention, CDR3 was defined as the stretch from the second conserved V-encoded cysteine to the conserved J-encoded phenylalanine. Sequences without an unambiguous match to a single V gene segment were excluded from the earlier analysis of 587 of the donors. An earlier analysis of 587 of the donors classified V segments as functional when productive rearrangements were above 56.7% and as segregating when the standard deviation between donors was above 5%. A statistical classification framework was built to diagnose cytomegalovirus status from the catalog of TCR beta chain sequences. A later analysis assigned V and J genes by comparing TCR nucleotide sequences with IMGT/GENE-DB human TR gene sequences. A later analysis assigned CDR3 sequences and most-parsimonious VDJ recombination scenarios with the TCRdist pipeline. In a later analysis, each TCR beta chain was defined by its CDR3 amino acid sequence together with its V-gene family, and reads lacking a unique V-gene family were excluded. In a later analysis, 450 to 600 highly shared, low-generation-probability nucleotide sequences were removed to address suspected cross-contamination and a sequencing artifact. For each public chain, a later analysis derived a clonal expansion index from normalized ranks of inferred template counts within each repertoire. Generation probabilities in a later analysis came from a VDJ recombination model fitted to out-of-frame rearrangements, and those results were checked against IGoR. In a later analysis, TCR-TCR, TCR-HLA and TCR-CMV co-occurrence was scored with hypergeometric tests, and a repertoire-size bias correction was applied to TCR pairs. To estimate false discovery rates, a later analysis permuted the HLA or CMV assignments 20 times. In a later analysis, co-occurring TCRs were grouped with DBSCAN, and TCRdist sequence similarity was added when clustering was performed within HLA-allele-positive subsets. Co-occurrence clustering excluded repertoires with fewer than 30,000 or more than 120,000 public chains, plus five with anomalous nucleotide sharing. Sourced from immuneACCESS, this table was stored by TCRdb with only in-frame sequences that have V and J called. A share of the clones is absent; for the studies checked, an unresolved V gene accounts for under half, and the remainder has no known explanation. That table furnishes V, J and clone size, whereas the DNA furnished D and trimming. The sample records 80,000 to 100,000 clones, 60% to 80% of which are singletons. Jointly, the top ten make up 3% to 3.5% of the sample.

Measured from the cysteine to the phenylalanine, the CDR3 is 15 residues long. Just CDR3 DNA is preserved here, 45 bases in frame from base 1. Based on the germline V gene, the CDR1 and CDR2 sequences are SGHAT and FQNNGV. V loses 4 bases of germline sequence and J loses 7 bases, and the interval between the two ends is 16 bases. Recombination joined TRBV11-2 with TRBJ1-4, with a weak D call of TRBD1 (5 bases match). Specimen: PBMCs. The sequence derives from a man aged 35 to 55 in good health and CMV-seronegative. The CDR3 region reads CASSSGGGAVEKLFF. In nucleotide form, the sequence is TGTGCCAGCAGCTCCGGTGGAGGGGCGGTTGAAAAACTGTTTTTT.